Reported below is one T cell receptor (beta chain). This sample stems from a study of blood T cell repertoires in COVID-19. Generated by immunoSEQ multiplex PCR, the TCRdb table keeps only in-frame clones and is missing some. The sample has 95,000 to 110,000 clones, 70% to 90% seen once. J gave up 10 bases and V 2 bases, and 2 bases lay outside the gene matches. The CDR3 is 13 amino acids. CDR1 and CDR2 from the germline V gene are MNHEY and SMNVEV (reference sequence). Sequenced input: peripheral blood. The V and J genes are TRBV27 and TRBJ1-6; the match to TRBD1 covers 7 bases. This clonotype was sampled from a middle-aged man with active or convalescent COVID-19. DNA for the CDR3: TGTGCCAGCAGTTTAACAGGGGCCTCACCCCTCCACTTT. Protein sequence: CASSLTGASPLHF.